The 31 T cell receptor beta chains below come from one sample, sequenced in a study of breast tumors, draining lymph nodes, adjacent tissues. TCRdb called the multiplex PCR reads again in MiXCR, with one record for every CDR3 protein. The sample includes under 300,000 distinct CDR3 sequences, under 35% of them seen just once. The lymph nodes were axillary draining lymph nodes from breast cancer patients. Material for sequencing was axillary lymph node tissue. These receptors were collected from a female donor with breast cancer. Some clones in this sample may be carry-over from other donors' samples.

This clonotype occurred many times. The V call is TRBV30, the J call TRBJ2-7, with 10 bases identical to TRBD2. Germline values: CDR1 GTSNPN, CDR2 SVGIG (reference sequence). The V segment lost 4 bases and the J segment 3 bases; nucleotides outside the gene matches: 9. The CDR3 is 15 residues long. The CDR3 here is CAWTPLGLAIYEQYF. CDR3 nucleotide sequence: TGTGCCTGGACCCCTCTGGGACTAGCGATCTACGAGCAGTACTTC. The full variable domain, rest sourced from reference TRBV30 and TRBJ2-7, is SQTIHQWPATLVQPVGSPLSLECTVEGTSNPNLYWYRQAAGRGLQLLFYSVGIGQISSEVPQNLSASRPQDRQFILSSKKLLLSDSGFYLCAWTPLGLAIYEQYFGPGTRLTVT.

The chain combines TRBV20-1 with TRBJ2-1; D is perhaps TRBD2 (6 bases). V was pared by 3 bases and J by 12 bases, with 18 bases between. From germline, CDR1 is DFQATT and CDR2 SNEGSKA (reference sequence). The CDR3 length is 13 residues. The CDR3: CSASLRDSIPQFF. DNA of the CDR3: TGCAGTGCTAGCTTAAGGGACTCCATTCCGCAGTTCTTC.

This clonotype was observed many times. The chain links TRBV7-2 to TRBJ2-1; D is possibly TRBD1 (5 bases). Trimming removed 1 base from V and 3 bases from J, with 7 bases in between. CDR1 and CDR2 from the germline V gene are SGHTA and FQGNSA. The CDR3 runs to 14 residues. The CDR3 coding sequence is TGTGCCAGCAGCTTAGTGACAGTCTACAATGAGCAGTTCTTC. This gives the protein CASSLVTVYNEQFF.

In this sample, this clonotype turned up a few times. The chain joins TRBV28 to TRBJ2-7, with D unresolved. The germline V gene encodes CDR1 MDHEN and CDR2 SYDVKM. The CDR3 sequence is 11 residues long. The ends were cut back, 7 bases at V and 4 bases at J, with 8 bases in the middle. CDR3 sequence reads: CASNAQYEQYF. In nucleotides, the CDR3 is TGTGCCAGCAATGCACAGTACGAGCAGTACTTC.

This chain's CDR3 is CASSRITGGTEAFF. The CDR3 coding sequence is TGCGCCAGCAGCCGAATTACAGGGGGCACTGAAGCTTTCTTT. The genes are TRBV5-1 and TRBJ1-1; 8 bases fit TRBD1. V shed 4 bases and J 4 bases; nucleotides not matched to a gene: 6. Germline loops: CDR1 SGHRS, CDR2 YFSETQ. The CDR3 is 14 amino acids.

In this sample, this clonotype turned up many times. The rearrangement links TRBV7-9 to TRBJ2-3; D ambiguous. Germline assignment: CDR1 SEHNR and CDR2 FQNEAQ (reference sequence). This CDR3 is 16 amino acids long. The V gene lost 1 base and the J gene lost 4 bases, with 15 bases spanning the gap. CDR3 in amino acids: CASSLGRKTGADTQYF. In nucleotides, the CDR3 is TGTGCCAGCAGCTTAGGGCGCAAAACGGGTGCAGATACGCAGTATTTT.

The rearrangement links TRBV20-1 to TRBJ1-4; the match to TRBD1 covers 8 bases. Trimming took 0 bases from V and 13 from J; bases not matched to a gene: 13. The germline CDR1 and CDR2 sequences are DFQATT and SNEGSKA (reference sequence). The CDR3 covers 15 residues. CDR3 residues: CSARDPWTGTLGLFF. DNA for the CDR3: TGCAGTGCTAGAGATCCCTGGACAGGGACCTTAGGACTGTTTTTT.

The chain couples TRBV15 to TRBJ2-1, with 7 bases aligning to TRBD1. The V gene end was trimmed by 3 bases and the J gene end by 2 bases; junction bases not matched to a gene: 7. This CDR3 has 16 amino acids. Per germline, CDR1 LNHNV and CDR2 YYDKDF (reference sequence). The CDR3 DNA sequence: TGTGCCACCAGCAGCTTTCAGGGGGACCCCTACAATGAGCAGTTCTTC. This translates into CATSSFQGDPYNEQFF.

Regarding this clonotype: At one of its ends the junction is not consistent with the germline gene, which may arise from a read error. This chain joins TRBV20-1 and TRBJ1-2, with D unclear. Germline-derived CDR1 and CDR2 are DFQATT and SNEGSKA (reference sequence). The CDR3 has 12 amino acids. CDR3 DNA sequence: TGCAGTGCTAGAGAACAAGGCTATGGCTCCACCTTC. Translating it yields CSAREQGYGSTF.

This clonotype was found many times. The V and J genes are TRBV20-1 and TRBJ2-2, with 11 bases identical to TRBD2. Trimming at V came to 4 bases and at J to 1 base, leaving 11 bases not matched to a gene. CDR3 length: 18 residues. Germline CDR1 is DFQATT and CDR2 is SNEGSKA (reference sequence). Here the CDR3 reads CSAKPLAGGPWNTGELFF. The CDR3 DNA reads TGCAGTGCTAAACCTCTAGCGGGGGGACCATGGAACACCGGGGAGCTGTTTTTT.

The gene calls are TRBV6-1 and TRBJ2-1; possible D gene TRBD1, 6 bases. V lost 6 bases, J lost 0 bases, and 12 bases lay in between. Germline V lookup: CDR1 MNHNS, CDR2 SASEGT. The CDR3 is 15 amino acids. The CDR3: CASSLDRTSYNEQFF. The CDR3 DNA is TGTGCCAGCAGCCTCGACAGGACCTCCTACAATGAGCAGTTCTTC.

The table lists this clonotype with many counts. This chain links TRBV2 with TRBJ2-7, with 9 bases fitting TRBD2. V lost 6 bases to trimming and J lost 6 bases; unmatched junction nucleotides: 6. Germline V gene data show CDR1 as SNHLY and CDR2 as FYNNEI. The CDR3 runs 13 residues. The CDR3 bases are TGTGCCAGCAGGTTAGCGGGAGCCCCCGAGCAGTACTTC. Amino acid sequence: CASRLAGAPEQYF.

The CDR3 reads CASSALGGAGNTF. CDR3 nucleotide sequence: TGTGCCAGCAGCGCTCTAGGGGGCGCTGGAAACACCTTC. The rearrangement uses TRBV7-2 and TRBJ1-2; TRBD1 matches at 7 bases. V lost 5 bases, J lost 12 bases, and 12 bases stayed unmatched. This CDR3 has 13 residues. CDR1 and CDR2 from the germline V gene are SGHTA and FQGNSA.

On this clonotype itself: A much larger clone lies a single base off, so this may be a read error. The V call is TRBV12-3 or TRBV12-4, the J call TRBJ2-3; no firm D call. CDR3 length equals 14 residues. The CDR3 coding sequence is TGTGCCGGCAGTTTAGGGCTAGTAAGAGATACGCAGTATTTT. Translated: CAGSLGLVRDTQYF.

This chain links TRBV28 with TRBJ2-5; D is possibly TRBD1 or TRBD2 (6 bases each). V dropped 3 bases and J dropped 5 bases, with 22 bases sitting between them. CDR1 MDHEN and CDR2 SYDVKM come from the germline V gene. This CDR3 is built from 17 residues. CDR3 in DNA: TGTGCCAGCAGTTTTAGTGTCGGGGGCGCTCCGGTTGAGACCCAGTACTTC. Translated: CASSFSVGGAPVETQYF.

This clonotype was seen ten or more times. V and J are TRBV11-2 and TRBJ1-2; D is unclear. V gave up 0 bases and J gave up 8 bases, with 10 bases separating them. The germline CDR1 and CDR2 sequences are SGHAT and FQNNGV. The CDR3 is 13 residues long. The CDR3 nucleotides are TGTGCCAGCAGCTTAGATCGGACGAGAGGCTACACCTTC. Amino acid sequence: CASSLDRTRGYTF.

The chain is built from TRBV3-1 and TRBJ1-5, with 8 nucleotides matching TRBD1. Trimming cost V 4 bases and J 0 bases; bases outside gene matches: 17. The CDR3 has 20 residues. The germline V gene encodes CDR1 LGHDT and CDR2 YNNKEL (reference sequence). Here the CDR3 DNA reads TGTGCCAGCAGCCTCCACCCAGGGGGCCTAGAGAGGGTTAGCAATCAGCCCCAGCATTTT. Translating gives CASSLHPGGLERVSNQPQHF.

This clonotype was found many times. This chain connects TRBV30 to TRBJ1-2, with D perhaps matching TRBD1 (5 bases). Germline CDR1 reads GTSNPN; CDR2 reads SVGIG (reference sequence). The CDR3 loop spans 14 amino acids. Trimming took off 2 bases at V and 4 bases at J, with 14 bases between the two ends. CDR3 loop: CAWSKGPVTYGYTF. The CDR3 nucleotides are TGTGCCTGGAGTAAGGGACCCGTGACCTATGGCTACACCTTC.

Ten or more counts support this clonotype. The genes are TRBV20-1 and TRBJ2-1, with 10 positions matching TRBD2. Germline V lookup: CDR1 DFQATT, CDR2 SNEGSKA (reference sequence). With V trimmed by 3 bases and J by 1 base, 3 bases remained unmatched. The CDR3 totals 15 residues. The CDR3 sequence: CSASPSGSSYNEQFF. The CDR3 bases are TGCAGTGCTAGTCCTAGCGGGAGTTCCTACAATGAGCAGTTCTTC.

The V call is TRBV20-1, the J call TRBJ2-7; D gene ambiguous. CDR3 length: 12 residues. The V end lost 6 bases, the J end lost 6 bases, and 15 bases lay between the germline ends. Per the germline V gene, CDR1 is DFQATT and CDR2 is SNEGSKA (reference sequence). This chain's CDR3 is CSAGPVPREQYF. CDR3 coding DNA: TGCAGTGCGGGTCCCGTCCCTCGCGAGCAGTACTTC.

The V gene is TRBV19, the J gene TRBJ2-2; D may be TRBD1 or TRBD2 (6 bases each). V was clipped by 6 bases and J by 2 bases, with 10 bases between them. This CDR3 has 14 amino acids. In germline, CDR1 is LNHDA, CDR2 SQIVND (reference sequence). CDR3 coding DNA: TGTGCCAGTAGGTGGGGGGCCAACACCGGGGAGCTGTTTTTT. Translated: CASRWGANTGELFF.

A word on this clonotype: Just one base apart from a much larger clone, this may be a read error. The V and J genes are TRBV7-9 and TRBJ2-1; 10 bases are shared with TRBD2. V lost 5 bases, J lost 2 bases, and 9 bases stayed unmatched. This CDR3 has 17 residues. From germline, CDR1 is SEHNR and CDR2 FQNEAQ (reference sequence). The CDR3 protein is CASSPGISGRTYNEQFF. The CDR3 region has the DNA TGTGCCAGCAGCCCCGGGATTAGCGGGAGGACCTACAATGAGCAGTTCTTC.

This clonotype was observed many times. This chain connects TRBV4-3 to TRBJ1-2; D may be TRBD1 (6 bases). This CDR3 has 15 residues. V shed 4 bases and J shed 1 base, with 13 bases lying between them. Germline loops: CDR1 LGHNA, CDR2 YSLEER. The CDR3 loop reads CASSLTGQSNYGYTF. CDR3 nucleotide sequence: TGCGCCAGCAGCCTAACAGGGCAGAGTAACTATGGCTACACCTTC.

This clonotype was picked up many times. The rearrangement joins TRBV4-2 to TRBJ2-3, with D uncertain. The ends were cut back, 2 bases at V and 0 bases at J, with 12 bases in the middle. Germline loops: CDR1 LGHNA, CDR2 YNFKEQ. The CDR3 consists of 16 residues. CDR3 DNA sequence: TGTGCCAGCAGCCAATTAGGCACAACTAGCACAGATACGCAGTATTTT. Translation: CASSQLGTTSTDTQYF.

This clonotype showed up many times. This CDR3 reads CASSLAGDSSYNEQFF. CDR3 nucleotides: TGTGCCAGCAGCTTAGCAGGGGATAGCTCCTACAATGAGCAGTTCTTC. This chain links TRBV11-3 with TRBJ2-1; D perhaps matches TRBD1 (6 bases). The CDR3 contains 16 residues. Between the trimmed V and J ends, which lost 1 base and 0 bases, there was a span of 10 bases. In germline, CDR1 is SGHNT, CDR2 YENEEA.

This clonotype was counted many times. The rearrangement joins TRBV7-9 to TRBJ2-3; no definite D call. Germline V gene data show CDR1 as SEHNR and CDR2 as FQNEAQ (reference sequence). The CDR3 is 12 amino acids. Trimming cost V 6 bases and J 2 bases, with 6 bases left between them. CDR3 sequence reads: CASSRTTDTQYF. The CDR3 DNA reads TGTGCCAGCAGTCGGACCACAGATACGCAGTATTTT. The full variable domain, rest sourced from reference TRBV7-9 and TRBJ2-3, is DTGVSQNPRHKITKRGQNVTFRCDPISEHNRLYWYRQTLGQGPEFLTYFQNEAQLEKSRLLSDRFSAERPKGSFSTLEIQRTEQGDSAMYLCASSRTTDTQYFGPGTRLTVL.

V is TRBV7-2 and J is TRBJ1-2; TRBD1 is a possible D gene (6 bases). V lost 4 bases and J 8 bases, leaving 14 bases between the germline ends. This CDR3 region has 13 residues. Per germline, CDR1 SGHTA and CDR2 FQGNSA. CDR3 bases: TGTGCCAGCAGCTCACGGACAGTGGCCGGCTACACCTTC. Translated, it gives CASSSRTVAGYTF.

This clonotype was found many times. The chain employs TRBV4-2 and TRBJ2-2; the D gene could be TRBD1 or TRBD2 (5 bases each). Germline CDR1 and CDR2: LGHNA and YNFKEQ. This CDR3 has 17 amino acids. Between the trimmed V and J ends, which lost 0 bases and 4 bases, there was a span of 15 bases. The CDR3 nucleotides are TGTGCCAGCAGCCAAGAGCTTGGGACCCGAGGCACCGGGGAGCTGTTTTTT. It encodes CASSQELGTRGTGELFF.

The chain couples TRBV5-1 to TRBJ1-3; 10 bases match TRBD1. CDR1 is SGHRS and CDR2 is YFSETQ in the germline V gene. J gave up 8 bases and V 5 bases, and 7 bases lay outside the gene matches. The length of the CDR3 is 14 residues. The CDR3 spells CASSYGQGVDTIYF. In DNA, the CDR3 is TGCGCCAGCAGTTACGGACAGGGGGTGGACACCATATATTTT.

The table lists this clonotype with many counts. The chain has TRBV11-2 and TRBJ2-7, with D hard to call. V was pared by 8 bases and J by 0 bases, with 8 bases between. Germline V lookup: CDR1 SGHAT, CDR2 FQNNGV. This CDR3 comprises 12 residues. This chain's CDR3 is CASGDTSYEQYF. CDR3 bases: TGTGCCAGCGGAGACACCTCCTACGAGCAGTACTTC.

This clonotype was seen at least ten times. V gene TRBV7-2 combines with J gene TRBJ2-3; 13 positions match TRBD2. The CDR3 is 17 residues long. Germline CDR1 is SGHTA and CDR2 is FQGNSA. V lost 2 bases, J lost 6 bases, and 8 bases stayed unmatched. CDR3 sequence: CASSLQTSGGAGDTQYF. CDR3 sequence (DNA): TGTGCCAGCAGCTTACAAACTAGCGGGGGGGCGGGTGATACGCAGTATTTT.